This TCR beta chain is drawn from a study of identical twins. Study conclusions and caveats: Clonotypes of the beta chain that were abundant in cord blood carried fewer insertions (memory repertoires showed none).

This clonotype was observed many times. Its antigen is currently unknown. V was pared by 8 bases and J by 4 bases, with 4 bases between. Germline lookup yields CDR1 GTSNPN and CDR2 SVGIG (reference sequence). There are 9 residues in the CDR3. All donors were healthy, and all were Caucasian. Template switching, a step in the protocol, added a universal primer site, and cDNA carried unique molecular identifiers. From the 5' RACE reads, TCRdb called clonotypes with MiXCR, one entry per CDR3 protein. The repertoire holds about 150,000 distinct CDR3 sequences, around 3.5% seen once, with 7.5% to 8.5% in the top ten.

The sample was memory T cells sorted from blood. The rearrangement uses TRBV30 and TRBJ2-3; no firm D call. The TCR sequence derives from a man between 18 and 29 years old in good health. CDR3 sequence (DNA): TGTGCCATACCAGATACGCAGTATTTT. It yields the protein CAIPDTQYF.